A single T cell receptor (beta chain) is shown here with its context. Antigen specificity is unknown. Each CDR3 protein gets one entry after TCRdb re-called the 5' RACE reads with MiXCR. This sample has 400,000 to 450,000 distinct CDR3 sequences, with around a sixth found just once. The data derive from a study of T cells after yellow fever vaccination. Overall study results and limits: Although most clonotypes did not, a small share appeared in both CD4 and CD8 compartments. Peaking on day 5 versus 15, the secondary response was faster but weaker.

Sequencing was performed on PBMCs, taken before the yellow fever booster vaccination. The source of this sequence is a man aged 18 to 30 who received the YFV17D yellow fever vaccine.

CDR3 bases: TGCGCCAGCAGCTTGGCGTCGGTATATGGCTACACCTTC. This encodes CASSLASVYGYTF. The chain carries TRBV5-1 and TRBJ1-2, with D hard to call. The CDR3 length is 13 residues. Trimming took off 0 bases at V and 5 bases at J, with 8 bases between the two ends. Germline V gene data show CDR1 as SGHRS and CDR2 as YFSETQ.